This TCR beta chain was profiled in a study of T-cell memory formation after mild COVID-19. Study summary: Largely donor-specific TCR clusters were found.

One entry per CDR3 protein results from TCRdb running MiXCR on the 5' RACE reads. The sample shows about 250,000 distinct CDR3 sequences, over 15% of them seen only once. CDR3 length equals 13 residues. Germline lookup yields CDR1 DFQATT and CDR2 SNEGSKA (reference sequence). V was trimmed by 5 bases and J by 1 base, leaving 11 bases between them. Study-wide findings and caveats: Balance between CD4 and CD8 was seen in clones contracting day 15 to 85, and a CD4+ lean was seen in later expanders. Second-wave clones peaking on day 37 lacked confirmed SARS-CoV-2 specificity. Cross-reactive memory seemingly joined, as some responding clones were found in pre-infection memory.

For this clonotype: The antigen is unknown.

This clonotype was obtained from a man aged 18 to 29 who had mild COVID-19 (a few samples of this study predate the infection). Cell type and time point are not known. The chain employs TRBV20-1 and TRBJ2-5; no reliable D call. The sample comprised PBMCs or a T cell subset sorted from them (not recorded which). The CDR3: CSAPRLGQETQYF. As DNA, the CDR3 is TGCAGTGCTCCAAGACTGGGCCAAGAGACCCAGTACTTC.